The rows below give T cell receptor beta chains drawn from one sample of a study of T-cell reconstitution after alpha-beta-depleted transplantation in children. A single record per CDR3 protein comes from TCRdb applying MiXCR to the PCR reads. The table records roughly 350,000 distinct CDR3 sequences, around a tenth of them present only once. This sample comprised PBMCs from the stem cell graft donor, obtained from the stem cell graft. The origin of the receptors is a human donor who donated a stem cell graft to a child with acute lymphoblastic leukemia. Each CDR3 is given with its conserved first and last residue. D genes are given only for firm matches. Where a row states a size, it is once, few, many or the class of an expanded clone; other rows omit it.

v_call: TRBV4-3; d_call: TRBD2; j_call: TRBJ2-3; clone_size: NA; cdr3_aa: CASSPQVAGAPDTQYF; cdr3_nt: TGCGCCAGCAGCCCTCAAGTAGCGGGAGCCCCAGATACGCAGTATTTT
v_call: TRBV20-1; d_call: NA; j_call: TRBJ1-1; clone_size: many; cdr3_aa: CSADITWANTEAFF; cdr3_nt: TGCAGTGCAGACATCACATGGGCGAACACTGAAGCTTTCTTT
v_call: TRBV20-1; d_call: TRBD1; j_call: TRBJ2-1; clone_size: NA; cdr3_aa: CSASSGTGAFNEQFF; cdr3_nt: TGCAGTGCTAGCTCCGGGACAGGAGCCTTCAATGAGCAGTTCTTC
v_call: TRBV6-2/TRBV6-3; d_call: NA; j_call: TRBJ2-1; clone_size: NA; cdr3_aa: CASSSDEQFF; cdr3_nt: TGTGCCAGCAGTTCGGATGAGCAGTTCTTC
v_call: TRBV20-1; d_call: NA; j_call: TRBJ2-4; clone_size: few; cdr3_aa: CSATTSGPEGDIQYF; cdr3_nt: TGCAGTGCTACAACCTCCGGGCCCGAAGGGGACATTCAGTACTTC
v_call: TRBV6-2/TRBV6-3; d_call: TRBD2; j_call: TRBJ2-5; clone_size: many; cdr3_aa: CASSSPSGGRETQYF; cdr3_nt: TGTGCCAGCAGTTCCCCTAGCGGGGGTCGAGAGACCCAGTACTTC
v_call: TRBV5-1; d_call: TRBD2; j_call: TRBJ2-3; clone_size: NA; cdr3_aa: CASSLTSGHTDTQYF; cdr3_nt: TGCGCCAGCAGCTTGACTAGCGGACACACAGATACGCAGTATTTT
v_call: TRBV12-3/TRBV12-4; d_call: NA; j_call: TRBJ2-1; clone_size: NA; cdr3_aa: CASSPLAGTNEQFF; cdr3_nt: TGTGCCAGCAGTCCCCTGGCGGGGACGAATGAGCAGTTCTTC
v_call: TRBV20-1; d_call: NA; j_call: TRBJ2-3; clone_size: NA; cdr3_aa: CSASHQSTDTQYF; cdr3_nt: TGCAGTGCTAGTCACCAGAGCACAGATACGCAGTATTTT
v_call: TRBV15; d_call: NA; j_call: TRBJ2-6; clone_size: NA; cdr3_aa: CATSIGISGANGLTF; cdr3_nt: TGTGCCACCAGCATAGGTATCTCTGGGGCCAACGGCCTGACTTTC
v_call: TRBV5-6; d_call: TRBD1; j_call: TRBJ1-1; clone_size: NA; cdr3_aa: CASSFRTGGLMNTEAFF; cdr3_nt: TGTGCCAGCAGCTTTCGGACAGGGGGCCTTATGAACACTGAAGCTTTCTTT
v_call: TRBV5-8; d_call: TRBD1; j_call: TRBJ1-5; clone_size: many; cdr3_aa: CASSFKGAGNQPQHF; cdr3_nt: TGTGCCAGCAGCTTCAAGGGGGCAGGCAATCAGCCCCAGCATTTT
v_call: TRBV7-3; d_call: TRBD2; j_call: TRBJ2-2; clone_size: few; cdr3_aa: CASLRAGGRADTGELFF; cdr3_nt: TGTGCCAGCTTAAGAGCGGGCGGGAGGGCCGACACCGGGGAGCTGTTTTTT
v_call: TRBV27; d_call: TRBD1; j_call: TRBJ2-5; clone_size: many; cdr3_aa: CASSLMTGGQETQYF; cdr3_nt: TGTGCCAGCAGTTTGATGACAGGGGGCCAAGAGACCCAGTACTTC
v_call: TRBV27; d_call: TRBD2; j_call: TRBJ2-3; clone_size: few; cdr3_aa: CASSLAGTRGDTQYF; cdr3_nt: TGTGCCAGCAGTTTGGCCGGGACTAGAGGGGATACGCAGTATTTT
v_call: TRBV7-8; d_call: NA; j_call: TRBJ2-7; clone_size: NA; cdr3_aa: CASSLTGFYGQYF; cdr3_nt: TGTGCCAGCAGCTTAACTGGGTTCTACGGGCAGTACTTC
v_call: TRBV7-3; d_call: NA; j_call: TRBJ2-1; clone_size: few; cdr3_aa: CASSAGSYNEQFF; cdr3_nt: TGTGCCAGCAGCGCGGGTAGTTACAATGAGCAGTTCTTC
v_call: TRBV20-1; d_call: TRBD1; j_call: TRBJ1-4; clone_size: few; cdr3_aa: CSALRDRGHQPFF; cdr3_nt: TGCAGTGCTCTCCGGGACAGGGGCCACCAGCCGTTTTTT
v_call: TRBV29-1; d_call: TRBD2; j_call: TRBJ2-1; clone_size: NA; cdr3_aa: CSAVGLAGVKFF; cdr3_nt: TGCAGCGCCGTGGGACTAGCGGGAGTCAAGTTCTTC
v_call: TRBV5-1; d_call: NA; j_call: TRBJ2-7; clone_size: many; cdr3_aa: CASSLDSDASYEQYF; cdr3_nt: TGCGCCAGCAGCTTGGACAGCGACGCTTCCTACGAGCAGTACTTC
v_call: TRBV6-5; d_call: NA; j_call: TRBJ1-2; clone_size: many; cdr3_aa: CASSYLKGRRAYGYTF; cdr3_nt: TGTGCCAGCAGCTACCTAAAGGGCAGAAGGGCCTATGGCTACACCTTC
v_call: TRBV29-1; d_call: NA; j_call: TRBJ1-1; clone_size: many; cdr3_aa: CSVARGTEAFF; cdr3_nt: TGCAGCGTCGCCAGGGGCACTGAAGCTTTCTTT
v_call: TRBV20-1; d_call: NA; j_call: TRBJ2-7; clone_size: NA; cdr3_aa: CSARLHRSSYEQYF; cdr3_nt: TGTAGTGCTAGGTTGCACCGGAGCTCCTACGAGCAGTACTTC
v_call: TRBV27; d_call: NA; j_call: TRBJ2-6; clone_size: NA; cdr3_aa: CASSLVRGYGGANVLTF; cdr3_nt: TGTGCCAGCAGTTTAGTAAGAGGGTACGGTGGGGCCAACGTCCTGACTTTC